This TCR beta chain was recorded in a study of shared clonotypes between healthy human individuals. Study information: A couple of women and a few men aged 18 to 49 made up the donors. Study-wide results and limits: Sharing of clonotypes among donors was expected to vary with sequencing depth.

The J segment lost 5 bases and the V segment lost 1 base, leaving 9 bases of the junction unmatched. Germline V gene lookup returns CDR1 MDHEN and CDR2 SYDVKM. This CDR3 has 18 residues. Several immunoSEQ plates received, in even portions, the genomic DNA of each subset. Replicate PCRs were loaded with approximately 300 ng DNA from unsorted PBMC, some 30,000 T cell genomes. Clones were read by immunoSEQ multiplex PCR, and TCRdb kept only the in-frame ones, dropping some. The data show around 500,000 clones, about 85% seen once. About this clone itself: Its specificity is not known.

V usage is TRBV28 and J usage is TRBJ2-5; the match to TRBD2 covers 14 bases. This sequence originates from a woman aged 40 to 55 in good health. Some clones in this sample may be carry-over from other donors' samples. Sequences were obtained from PBMCs. The CDR3 sequence is CASSLLGLAGVGVETQYF. The CDR3 DNA reads TGTGCCAGCAGTTTATTGGGACTAGCGGGAGTAGGAGTGGAGACCCAGTACTTC.